The rows below give T cell receptor beta chains drawn from one sample of a study of blood T cell repertoires in COVID-19. The data were produced by immunoSEQ multiplex PCR, yet TCRdb's version contains in-frame clones alone and is incomplete. This sample has over 200,000 clones; roughly 90% occur once, and the top ten carry less than 3.5%. Sequencing was carried out using peripheral blood. These receptors all come from a woman in her sixties with acute or convalescent COVID-19. CDR3s include the opening cysteine and the closing phenylalanine or tryptophan.

j_gene | v_gene | CDR3aa
TRBJ1-1 | TRBV7-8 | CASSLDPGTEAFF
TRBJ2-1 | TRBV7-2 | CASSLAPGWGLNNEQFF
TRBJ2-1 | TRBV3-1/TRBV3-2 | CASSQERAYNEQFF
TRBJ2-7 | TRBV6-5 | CASSSASAGSYEQYF
TRBJ2-5 | TRBV30 | CAWSKGLVETQYF
TRBJ1-1 | TRBV4-1 | CASSQVFRGTMNTEAFF
TRBJ2-5 | TRBV10-3 | CAIRHPGQGETQYF
TRBJ1-6 | TRBV18 | CASSPGTGLNSPLHF
TRBJ1-1 | TRBV4-1 | CASSQGPDRANTEAFF
TRBJ2-7 | TRBV5-5 | CASSLAGVGTYEQYF
TRBJ2-3 | TRBV4-3 | CASSQEGGGVADTQYF
TRBJ2-2 | TRBV6-5 | CASSSRAGADTGELFF
TRBJ2-4 | TRBV6-1 | CASSEDVWDRGRGVTNIQYF
TRBJ1-6 | TRBV18 | CASSLQDNNSPLHF
TRBJ2-5 | TRBV18 | CASKSGDEETQYF
TRBJ1-2 | TRBV5-6 | CASSLKLNYGYTF
TRBJ1-1 | TRBV5-1 | CASRTGGMNTEAFF
TRBJ1-6 | TRBV4-2 | CASSQGLSSYNSPLHF
TRBJ2-7 | TRBV19 | CATEGLAGGPREQYF
TRBJ2-1 | TRBV19 | CATLSISGTNEQFF
TRBJ2-7 | TRBV14 | CASSPGLAGAFYEQYF
TRBJ1-6 | TRBV12-3/TRBV12-4 | CASRSGLGSPLHF
TRBJ2-2 | TRBV3-1/TRBV3-2 | CASSTSNTNTGELFF
TRBJ2-7 | TRBV27 | CASSFTGLAGGGEQYF
TRBJ1-2 | TRBV20-1 | CSASLEIGGYTF
TRBJ1-5 | TRBV27 | CASSWTGDSAGQPQHF
TRBJ1-1 | TRBV5-6 | CASSLAGGEAEAFF
TRBJ2-7 | TRBV4-2 | CASSLLSGTSGTYEQYF
TRBJ2-1 | TRBV4-2 | CASSQGTPLMQFF
TRBJ1-2 | TRBV10-3 | CAISDEPGTVYGYTF
TRBJ1-1 | TRBV10-1 | CASSEQLNTEAFF
TRBJ1-2 | TRBV6-6 | CASTSGQGAPGYTF
TRBJ2-7 | TRBV7-2 | CASSKRDFAYEQYF
TRBJ1-5 | TRBV6-6 | CASSPRVIGGNQPQHF
TRBJ1-1 | TRBV13 | CASSLIVRVNTEAFF
TRBJ2-4 | TRBV21-1 | CASSSRQGSGGNIQYF
TRBJ1-1 | TRBV29-1 | CSVALFKGEAFF
TRBJ2-7 | TRBV5-6 | CASSLIWTGGYYEQYF
TRBJ2-1 | TRBV19 | CASSRLAYNEQFF
TRBJ2-1 | TRBV7-9 | CASSLAQSWRGGLEQFF
TRBJ2-2 | TRBV7-2 | CASSFMPGGTGELFF
TRBJ2-5 | TRBV6-5 | CATIPTVGAGQTQYF
TRBJ2-1 | TRBV29-1 | CSVRGRVGNEQFF
TRBJ2-3 | TRBV6-5 | CATTGGGPDTQYF
TRBJ2-7 | TRBV4-1 | CASSPQTGPYRGQYF
TRBJ1-1 | TRBV19 | CASRGTGENTEAFF
TRBJ1-1 | TRBV4-1 | CASSHLGQPPMAEAFF
TRBJ2-7 | TRBV19 | CASSKGLARGTTYEQYF
TRBJ2-3 | TRBV11-3 | CASSLDLAGATQYF
TRBJ2-3 | TRBV3-1/TRBV3-2 | CASSPSGGAGDTQYF
TRBJ1-6 | TRBV5-1 | CASSPNNSPLHF
TRBJ2-3 | TRBV5-1 | CASSIGTSGSTDTQYF
TRBJ2-3 | TRBV5-1 | CASSSKPSGSSTDTQYF